The subject of this entry is one T cell receptor beta chain. The antigen it recognizes is unknown. Per-nucleotide qualities are absent, and no much larger clonotype sits a single base away. The library was produced with the immunoSEQ multiplex PCR assay. The multiplex PCR relied on a mix of 60 forward primers for TCR Vbeta segments and 13 reverse primers for TCR Jbeta segments. The CDR3 region of rearranged TCR beta genes was amplified from genomic DNA with a multiplex PCR assay. The amplified TCR beta libraries were sequenced on the Illumina HiSeq System as 87-base-pair reads. In the original analysis: In a later analysis, 77 million or so unique TCR beta chains were counted across the approximately 620 repertoires, and approximately 9.9 million of these chains were shared by at least two donors. A nearest-neighbor algorithm error-corrected the raw reads and collapsed the reads into unique sequences, merging closely related sequences to remove PCR and sequencing errors. Alignment of CDR3 sequences to IMGT reference sequences was used to assign V, D and J gene segments. Each retained sequence needed at least a six-nucleotide match to both a V gene segment and a J gene segment. Rearrangements were called productive when the CDR3 lacked stop codons and stayed in frame with V and J; all others were non-productive. CDR3 was defined by IMGT convention, running from the second conserved V-encoded cysteine to the conserved J-encoded phenylalanine. In an earlier analysis of more than 550 of the donors, sequences lacking an unambiguous match to a single V gene segment were excluded. An earlier analysis of 500 to 600 of the donors classified V segments as functional when productive rearrangements were above 56.7% and as segregating when the standard deviation between donors was above 5%. A statistical classification framework was built to diagnose cytomegalovirus status from the catalog of TCR beta chain sequences. In a later analysis, TCR nucleotide sequences were compared against IMGT/GENE-DB human TR gene sequences so that V and J genes could be assigned. A later analysis assigned CDR3 sequences and most-parsimonious VDJ recombination scenarios with the TCRdist pipeline. A later analysis defined each TCR beta chain by its CDR3 amino acid sequence plus V-gene family, and excluded reads lacking a unique V-gene family. As a way to deal with suspected cross-contamination and a sequencing artifact, a later analysis dropped 450 to 600 nucleotide sequences that were highly shared and had low generation probability. A later analysis calculated a clonal expansion index for each public chain from normalized within-repertoire ranks of inferred template counts. In a later analysis, generation probabilities were computed using a VDJ recombination model fitted to out-of-frame rearrangements, and the results were checked against IGoR. Hypergeometric tests were used in a later analysis to score TCR-TCR, TCR-HLA and TCR-CMV co-occurrence, with a repertoire-size bias correction applied to the TCR pairs. In a later analysis, false discovery rates were estimated by permuting HLA or CMV assignments 20 times. In a later analysis, co-occurring TCRs were grouped using DBSCAN, and TCRdist sequence similarity was added for clustering within HLA-allele-positive subsets. Co-occurrence clustering excluded repertoires with fewer than 30,000 or more than 120,000 public chains, plus five with anomalous nucleotide sharing. Not all clones reach the TCRdb copy of this immuneACCESS table, which keeps in-frame sequences only. Checked studies attribute under half of the gap to unresolved V genes and leave the rest unexplained. V, J and clone size are taken as reported in that table, and D and trimming were inferred from the DNA itself. This sample gives 130,000 to 150,000 clones in total; approximately 80% of them show up just once. The ten largest clones capture about 2.4% of the sample.

The record originates from a study of cytomegalovirus exposure and HLA in healthy donors (dated by TCRdb to between 2016 and 2019). About the study as a whole: According to an earlier analysis of a few hundred of the donors, 150 million to 200 million T cells yielded 120 million or so unique TCR beta sequences and around 280 Gb of sequence data. To study patterns of TCR occurrence, a later analysis re-analyzed previously published TCR beta repertoires from under 750 donors and added high-resolution HLA genotyping. Donor age, sex, ethnicity and CMV serostatus were compiled together with the repertoire data. The aim of the study was to test whether cataloging public T cell receptors could identify signatures of past pathogen exposure. Of the roughly 420 genotyped donors, more than 75% were placed in the genetic ancestry cluster associated with self-reported Caucasian donors. Using immunosequencing, the study profiled T cell repertoires from fewer than 700 subjects and related those repertoires to cytomegalovirus serostatus. In an earlier analysis of 550 to 700 of the donors, high-throughput TCR beta sequencing was used to judge whether each TCR beta V gene segment behaved as functional or pseudogenic. Across about 370 genotyped donors of the cohort, an average of approximately 200,000 unique TCR beta nucleotide sequences per donor were sequenced, and 15% to 20% of those sequences were non-productive. Four to six DR-DQ haplotypes were handled as single units for association and clustering, since linkage in the cohort was strong. An early release that covered fewer than 750 HLA-typed donors contained about 300 gigabases of sequencing data and about 93 million unique TCR sequences. A separate validation cohort of roughly 130 different subjects was used in addition to the roughly 640-subject first cohort. The study combined high-throughput TCR immunosequencing, statistical association of individual TCRs with disease status, and machine learning to predict cytomegalovirus infection status. HLA typing covered class I and class II loci at four-digit resolution. A later genetic analysis used genome-wide SNP genotypes for about 60% of the 666 donors, treating that subset as a discovery cohort. Typing coverage varied by locus: 629-630 donors for A, B, C, DRB1 and DQB1; approximately 500 for DQA1; nearly 610 for DPA1; under 490 for DPB1. The later analysis used no new phenotypic data to find candidate immune exposures, relying instead on TCR beta sequences and their occurrence across donors. All discovery cohort repertoires had been generated on a single sequencing platform. Here is what the overall study found, with its caveats: Three of the identified cytomegalovirus-associated TCR beta chains were confirmed in vitro to be specific for cytomegalovirus antigens. A further reported finding was that TCR beta sequences accurately predicted the HLA-A and HLA-B alleles for most subjects in the first cohort. A later genetic analysis associated a missense DCLRE1C variant with V-gene and J-gene trimming of TCR beta chains, and an independent cohort replicated the association. Sequencing depth was assumed to be roughly uniform across donors in the presence/absence analyses, though that assumption may not hold. A cluster of highly shared sequence variants was judged likely to be a technical artifact of the sequencing pipeline. HLA typing was unavailable for some donors at each locus, so association tests used only the typed subset. A later genetic analysis reported fewer N-insertions in productive TCRs among donors in an Asian-associated ancestry cluster than the roughly 700-donor mean. In a later analysis, several top co-occurrence clusters were reported to appear linked to parvovirus B19, influenza, CMV and Epstein-Barr virus. For the cohort, immune exposure information was limited to CMV serostatus. A later analysis found that most CMV-associated TCR beta chains appeared HLA-restricted, with HLA associations seemingly driven largely by CMV exposure. Because counts were too low, 15 or so rarely observed V segments, including chromosome 9 orphons, were excluded from the earlier analysis of roughly 580 of the donors. According to the authors, the approach could potentially be generalized to other disease states and immunological phenotypes. A later analysis associated 16,951 TCR beta sequences with specific HLA alleles at a false discovery rate of 0.05. The classifier was reported to diagnose cytomegalovirus status with high specificity and sensitivity in both the original cohort and the validation cohort. Broadly in line with IMGT annotations, most TCR beta V segments showed up in productive rearrangements about 87% or about 30% of the time in an earlier analysis of 450 to 750 of the donors. In this cohort, only TCR beta chains were sequenced, and detectable features were limited by the absence of alpha or paired-chain data. Some IMGT-functional V segments, including TRBV6-2 and TRBV6-3, could not be distinguished by the 87-base-pair reads and were therefore excluded. When HLA alleles, especially DR and DQ, strongly co-occurred, TCR associations were difficult to assign to individual alleles. According to a later analysis, TCR association rates differed among HLA loci, with DRB1 alleles showing the most associated TCRs and HLA-C alleles showing the fewest. A total of around 150 TCR beta chains were listed by the study as associated with cytomegalovirus. A later analysis found that HLA-associated TCR beta chains were more clonally expanded and had lower generation probabilities than equally common non-associated chains. Most TCR sequences were observed very rarely across donors, whereas some public TCRs were present in many individuals. Correlated functional status among segregating V segments might be attributable to linkage disequilibrium, but an unknown experimental factor could not be ruled out.

The cohort was made up of approximately 700 healthy bone marrow donors. Cohort members were all nominally healthy when sampled, although unrecorded immune exposures were likely present. The donor was CMV seropositive and belonged to the group of more than 250 seropositive cohort members. A peripheral blood sample was collected from each donor, and TCR beta sequencing was performed on peripheral blood mononuclear cells. The Qiagen DNeasy Blood Extraction Kit was used to extract genomic DNA from the blood cell samples. The germline V gene supplies CDR1 SGHDT and CDR2 YYEEEE. The CDR3 sequence holds 13 residues, the cysteine and phenylalanine included. Only the CDR3 DNA stays, 39 bases, in frame from base 1. V is shortened by 0 bases, J by 5 bases, and the region joining them spans 5 bases.

This sequence was found in a woman in her late teens or twenties in good health and CMV-seropositive. The sequencing input was PBMCs. Recombination connected TRBV5-6 to TRBJ1-4, with no reliable assignment of the D segment. The CDR3 corresponds to CASSLGLNEKLFF. The nucleotides read TGTGCCAGCAGCTTGGGACTCAATGAAAAACTGTTTTTT.